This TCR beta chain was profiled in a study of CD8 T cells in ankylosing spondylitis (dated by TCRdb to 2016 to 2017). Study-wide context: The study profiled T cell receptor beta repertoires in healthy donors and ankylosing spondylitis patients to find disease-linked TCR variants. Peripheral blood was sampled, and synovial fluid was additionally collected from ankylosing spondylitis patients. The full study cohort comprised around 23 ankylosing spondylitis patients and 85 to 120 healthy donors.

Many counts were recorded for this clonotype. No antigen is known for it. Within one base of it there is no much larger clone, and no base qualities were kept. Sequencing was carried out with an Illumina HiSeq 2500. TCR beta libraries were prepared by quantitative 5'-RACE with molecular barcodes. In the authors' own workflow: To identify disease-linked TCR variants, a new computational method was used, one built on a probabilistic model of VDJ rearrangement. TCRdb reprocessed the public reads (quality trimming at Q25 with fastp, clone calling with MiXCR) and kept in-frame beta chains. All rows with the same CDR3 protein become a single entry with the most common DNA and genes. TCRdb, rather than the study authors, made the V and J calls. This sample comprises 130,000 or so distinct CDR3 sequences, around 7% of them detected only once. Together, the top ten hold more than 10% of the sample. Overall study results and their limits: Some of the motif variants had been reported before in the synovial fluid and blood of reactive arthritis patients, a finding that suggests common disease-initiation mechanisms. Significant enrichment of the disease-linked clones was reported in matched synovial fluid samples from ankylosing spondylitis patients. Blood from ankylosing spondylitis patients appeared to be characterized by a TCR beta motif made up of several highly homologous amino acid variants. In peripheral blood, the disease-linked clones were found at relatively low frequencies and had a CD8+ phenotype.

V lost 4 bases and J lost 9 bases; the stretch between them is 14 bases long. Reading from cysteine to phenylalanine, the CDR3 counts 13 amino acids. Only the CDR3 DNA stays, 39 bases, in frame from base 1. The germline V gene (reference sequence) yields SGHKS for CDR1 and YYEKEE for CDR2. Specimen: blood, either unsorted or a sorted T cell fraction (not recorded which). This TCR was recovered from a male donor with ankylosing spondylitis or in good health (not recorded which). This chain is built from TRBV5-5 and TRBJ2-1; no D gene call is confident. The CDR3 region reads CASSLTWTSEQFF. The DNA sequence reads TGTGCCAGCAGCCTTACCTGGACCAGTGAGCAGTTCTTC.